The sequence of this T cell receptor (beta chain) was determined in a study of response to subunit inactivated influenza vaccine. General study results and limits: T cells newly recruited by each seasonal influenza vaccination are few, the authors suggested.

TCRdb fed the RT-PCR reads into MiXCR, producing one record per CDR3 protein. The sample has more than 600,000 distinct CDR3 sequences, 15% to 20% seen once. V was pared by 7 bases and J by 10 bases, with 8 bases of the junction left unmatched. The CDR3 is 13 amino acids. The V gene's germline CDR1 is MNHNS and CDR2 SASEGT. Ten or more counts support this clonotype. What it binds is not known. Specimen: PBMCs from blood, collected 4 to 6 days after vaccination. The receptor was isolated from a man aged 45-60 years who received an inactivated influenza vaccine. The chain recombines TRBV6-1 with TRBJ2-1; 9 bases fit TRBD2. The CDR3 region has the DNA TGTGCCAGCACCGAAGCGCGGGGGGGGGAGCAGTTCTTC. This gives the protein CASTEARGGEQFF.